The 19 T cell receptor beta chains below come from one sample, sequenced in a study of blood T cell repertoires in COVID-19. Only in-frame clones appear in the TCRdb table, and some are missing; sequencing was by immunoSEQ multiplex PCR. Found here are some 200,000 clones, about nine tenths of them singletons; the top ten hold more than 5.5%. The sequencing input was peripheral blood. All receptors derive from a man aged 80 or over with acute or convalescent COVID-19.

The chain joins TRBV29-1 to TRBJ2-3, with TRBD2 matching 7 bases. V was pared by 1 base and J by 5 bases, with 6 bases of the junction left unmatched. Germline V CDR1 and CDR2: SQVTM, ANQGSEA. CDR3 length equals 14 residues. CDR3: CSVEVGGPEDTQYF. CDR3 coding DNA: TGCAGCGTTGAAGTGGGAGGGCCTGAAGATACGCAGTATTTT.

This sequence joins TRBV5-1 and TRBJ2-2; possible D gene TRBD1, 5 bases. CDR3 length: 16 amino acids. With 0 bases removed from V and 0 bases from J, the gap between germline ends came to 9 bases. Germline V CDR1 and CDR2: SGHRS, YFSETQ. The CDR3 spells CASSLATAANTGELFF. DNA of the CDR3: TGCGCCAGCAGCTTGGCGACAGCTGCGAACACCGGGGAGCTGTTTTTT.

The rearrangement joins TRBV4-1 to TRBJ1-1; TRBD1 matches 7 bases. Germline values: CDR1 MGHRA, CDR2 YSYEKL. This CDR3 has 17 amino acids. With 4 bases clipped from V and 4 bases from J, the junction kept 15 bases outside the gene matches. The CDR3 here is CASSPKLVQGLGTEAFF. CDR3 bases: TGCGCCAGCAGCCCAAAGCTGGTACAGGGGCTGGGCACTGAAGCTTTCTTT.

The chain couples TRBV11-3 to TRBJ2-1, with 9 bases aligning to TRBD2. Germline values: CDR1 SGHNT, CDR2 YENEEA. The CDR3 spans 15 residues. The V segment lost 3 bases and the J segment 4 bases; nucleotides outside the gene matches: 4. CDR3 bases: TGTGCCAGCAGCTTTCTAGCGGGGACGTACAATGAGCAGTTCTTC. Translation: CASSFLAGTYNEQFF.

The chain links TRBV19 to TRBJ2-1; 8 bases fit TRBD2. The CDR3 is 17 residues long. Germline CDR1 reads LNHDA; CDR2 reads SQIVND (reference sequence). V was pared by 5 bases and J by 7 bases, with 16 bases of the junction left unmatched. CDR3 residues: CASSLPLAGRAWNEQFF. The CDR3 bases are TGTGCCAGTAGTCTTCCGTTAGCGGGGAGGGCCTGGAATGAGCAGTTCTTC.

The chain uses TRBV6-2 or TRBV6-3 and TRBJ2-2; 7 bases agree with TRBD2. The CDR3 loop spans 16 amino acids. The germline gives CDR1 MNHEY, CDR2 SVGEGT. With 3 bases clipped from V and 2 bases from J, the junction kept 6 bases outside the gene matches. The CDR3 sequence is CASSYLGLGNTGELFF. DNA for the CDR3: TGTGCCAGCAGTTATCTTGGACTAGGAAACACCGGGGAGCTGTTTTTT.

The CDR3 region has the DNA TGTGCCAGCAGTTTAACCCGACTAGCGGGAGGGTACAATGAGCAGTTCTTC. Translation gives CASSLTRLAGGYNEQFF. V and J are TRBV28 and TRBJ2-1; 14 bases line up with TRBD2. V lost 2 bases to trimming and J lost 4 bases; unmatched junction nucleotides: 4. Germline-derived CDR1 and CDR2 are MDHEN and SYDVKM. The CDR3 covers 17 residues.

The chain combines TRBV5-6 with TRBJ1-5; D ambiguous. CDR1 SGHDT and CDR2 YYEEEE come from the germline V gene. Trimming took 3 bases from V and 3 from J, leaving 16 bases between them. CDR3 length: 16 residues. The CDR3 coding sequence is TGTGCCAGCAGCTGGTGGACTCCGGGATACAATCAGCCCCAGCATTTT. It translates to CASSWWTPGYNQPQHF.

The chain is built from TRBV18 and TRBJ2-7; 12 bases align to TRBD2. Germline CDR1 reads KGHSH; CDR2 reads LQKENI. This CDR3 has 15 residues. The J segment lost 3 bases and the V segment lost 6 bases, leaving 6 bases of the junction unmatched. In DNA, the CDR3 is TGTGCCAGCTCCCAGTGGACTAGCGGGAACTACGAGCAGTACTTC. Its protein is CASSQWTSGNYEQYF.

The V and J genes are TRBV5-6 and TRBJ2-1; TRBD2 is a possible D gene (5 bases). Per germline, CDR1 SGHDT and CDR2 YYEEEE. The CDR3 length is 13 residues. Trimming took 1 base from V and 8 from J, leaving 10 bases between them. The CDR3 DNA follows: TGTGCCAGCAGCTTGACACCGAGGGATGAGCAGTTCTTC. It is translated as CASSLTPRDEQFF.

The rearrangement links TRBV27 to TRBJ2-7, with 7 bases identical to TRBD1. The CDR3 has 13 amino acids. The germline gives CDR1 MNHEY, CDR2 SMNVEV (reference sequence). The V and J ends lost 5 bases and 3 bases, in that order; junction bases with no gene match: 4. CDR3 residues: CASSQQGVYEQYF. In DNA, the CDR3 is TGTGCCAGCAGTCAGCAGGGGGTCTACGAGCAGTACTTC.

The J gene is TRBJ2-7, the V gene TRBV3-1 (or the pseudogene TRBV3-2), with 9 bases fitting TRBD1. CDR1 LGHDT and CDR2 YNNKEL come from the germline V gene (reference sequence). V lost 1 base, J lost 3 bases, and 19 bases stayed unmatched. This CDR3 has 20 residues. CDR3 sequence: CASSQGHGDRALLLVYEQYF. CDR3 DNA sequence: TGTGCCAGCAGCCAAGGGCATGGGGACAGGGCCCTGCTCCTAGTCTACGAGCAGTACTTC.

The J gene is TRBJ2-2, the V gene TRBV24-1; 8 bases are shared with TRBD1. The J segment lost 4 bases and the V segment lost 4 bases, leaving 10 bases of the junction unmatched. Germline V gives CDR1 KGHDR, CDR2 SFDVKD. The CDR3 length is 17 residues. CDR3 nucleotide sequence: TGTGCCACCAGTGACCTCCGGGCAGGGGGCCTCACCGGGGAGCTGTTTTTT. Its protein product is CATSDLRAGGLTGELFF.

The CDR3 spells CASSLMGSWLNTGELFF. In nucleotides, the CDR3 is TGTGCCAGCAGCTTAATGGGTAGCTGGCTGAACACCGGGGAGCTGTTTTTT. The chain combines TRBV7-6 with TRBJ2-2; D is ambiguous. Per germline, CDR1 SGHVS and CDR2 FNYEAQ. V lost 2 bases, J lost 1 base, and 14 bases lay in between. The CDR3 is 17 residues long.

The chain uses TRBV1 and TRBJ1-5. TRBV1 counts as a pseudogene. The CDR3 runs to 16 residues. CDR3 protein: CTSSLRTPNSNQPQHF. The CDR3 nucleotides read TGCACCAGCAGCCTGAGGACTCCCAATAGCAATCAGCCCCAGCATTTT.

The V call is TRBV7-3, the J call TRBJ2-7; TRBD2 matches 9 bases. Germline V gene data show CDR1 as SGHTA and CDR2 as FQGTGA. Trimming took 1 base from V and 0 from J; bases not matched to a gene: 7. The CDR3 is 17 amino acids. The CDR3: CASSLKDSGRTSYEQYV. The DNA of the CDR3 is TGTGCCAGCAGCTTAAAGGACAGCGGGAGGACCTCCTACGAGCAGTACGTC.

This clone has more than one count but fewer than ten. The rearrangement uses TRBV30 and TRBJ1-6; D is uncertain. Germline values: CDR1 GTSNPN, CDR2 SVGIG (reference sequence). This CDR3 contains 12 residues. Trimming cost V 7 bases and J 5 bases, with 9 bases left between them. The CDR3 bases are TGTGCCTCCCGACTCAATAATTCACCCCTCCACTTT. It encodes CASRLNNSPLHF.

This chain connects TRBV30 to TRBJ2-7, with D possibly matching TRBD2 (6 bases). With 0 bases removed from V and 0 bases from J, the gap between germline ends came to 15 bases. Germline loops: CDR1 GTSNPN, CDR2 SVGIG (reference sequence). The CDR3 consists of 16 residues. The CDR3 nucleotides are TGTGCCTGGAGTGTGTCGAGGAGGACTACCTCCTACGAGCAGTACTTC. Its translation: CAWSVSRRTTSYEQYF.

V is TRBV5-1 and J is TRBJ2-5; tentative D call: TRBD2 (6 bases). V lost 4 bases and J 5 bases, leaving 24 bases between the germline ends. Germline CDR1 and CDR2: SGHRS and YFSETQ. The CDR3 has 17 residues. This CDR3 reads CASSLRRGPQVGETQYF. The CDR3 nucleotides read TGCGCCAGCAGCCTGAGGCGGGGCCCCCAAGTTGGGGAGACCCAGTACTTC.